The clone carrying this TCR beta chain was picked up many times. Its antigen is still unknown. Looked up from germline, CDR1 is MNHNS and CDR2 is SASEGT. The CDR3 consists of 13 residues. V lost 6 bases and J lost 0, with 8 bases in between. The time point is: persistent/refractory GD, antithyroid drugs over 5 years with positive TRAb. There was RNA extracted from PBMCs, and the TCR library was made from it. CDR3-region Arm-PCR and iRepertoire HTBI primers produced the TCR beta libraries. Authors' analysis steps: Identified segments across samples numbered more than 55 TRBV and about 13 TRBJ. TCRdb passed the multiplex PCR reads through MiXCR, listing each CDR3 protein once. V and J calls and clone size were set by TCRdb, not the authors. The data hold 400,000 to 500,000 distinct CDR3 sequences, with around 23% observed a single time. The sample belongs to a study of regulatory T cells in long-lasting Graves disease. General study findings and limits: Newly diagnosed Graves' patients had higher TCR diversity than persistent ones.

V is TRBV6-1 and J is TRBJ1-2; D call uncertain. The specimen comprised peripheral blood mononuclear cells (PBMCs), sampled when the disease was refractory, from a patient treated with antithyroid drugs. This clonotype was sampled from a female donor with Graves disease. The CDR3 spells CASRPVPNYGYTF. The CDR3 coding sequence is TGTGCCAGCAGACCCGTGCCTAACTATGGCTACACCTTC.